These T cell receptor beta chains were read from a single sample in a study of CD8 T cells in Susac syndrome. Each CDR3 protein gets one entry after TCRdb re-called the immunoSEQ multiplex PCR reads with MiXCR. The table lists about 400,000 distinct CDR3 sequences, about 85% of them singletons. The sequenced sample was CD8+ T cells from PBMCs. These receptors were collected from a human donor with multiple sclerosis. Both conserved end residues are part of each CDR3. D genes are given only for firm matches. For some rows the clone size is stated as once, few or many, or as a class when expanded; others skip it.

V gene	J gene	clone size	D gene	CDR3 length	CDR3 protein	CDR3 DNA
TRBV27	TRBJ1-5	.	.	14	CASSLQGFDQPQHF	TGTGCCAGCAGTTTACAGGGTTTTGATCAGCCCCAGCATTTT
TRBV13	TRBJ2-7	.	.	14	CASSTGLVSYEQYF	TGTGCCAGCAGTACAGGGCTCGTCTCCTACGAGCAGTACTTC
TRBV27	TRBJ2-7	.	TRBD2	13	CASRPGTTHEQYF	TGTGCCAGCAGACCCGGGACTACTCACGAGCAGTACTTC
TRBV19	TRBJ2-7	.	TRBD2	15	CASMEYRSGGYEQYF	TGTGCCAGTATGGAATACAGGAGCGGGGGATACGAGCAGTACTTC
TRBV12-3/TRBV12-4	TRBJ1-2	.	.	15	CATSDVTGGLYGYTF	TGTGCCACCTCCGACGTGACAGGAGGACTCTATGGCTACACCTTC
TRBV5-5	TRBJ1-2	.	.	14	CASSLQAFEDGYTF	TGTGCCAGCAGCTTGCAAGCGTTCGAGGATGGCTACACCTTC
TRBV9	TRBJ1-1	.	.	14	CASSHPDTDTEAFF	TGTGCCAGCAGCCACCCCGACACAGACACTGAAGCTTTCTTT
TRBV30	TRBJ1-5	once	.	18	CAWSSTQGTGEGNQPQHF	TGTGCCTGGAGTTCTACACAGGGAACCGGGGAGGGCAATCAGCCCCAGCATTTT
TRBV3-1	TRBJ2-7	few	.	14	CASSNRDTSYEQYF	TGTGCCAGCAGCAACCGGGACACCTCCTACGAGCAGTACTTC
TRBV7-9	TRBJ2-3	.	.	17	CASSFYTGVLGTDTQYF	TGTGCCAGCAGCTTTTATACTGGAGTCCTCGGCACAGATACGCAGTATTTT
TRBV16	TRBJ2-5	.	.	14	CASSPKATDRIEYF	TGTGCCAGCAGCCCCAAAGCCACAGACAGGATTGAGTACTTC
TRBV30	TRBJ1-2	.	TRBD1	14	CAWITRGPSYGYTF	TGTGCCTGGATTACCAGGGGGCCCAGCTATGGCTACACCTTC
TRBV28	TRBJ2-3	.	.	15	CASSLSSGSSDTQYF	TGTGCCAGCAGTTTATCCTCGGGTAGTTCAGATACGCAGTATTTT
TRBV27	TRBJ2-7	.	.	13	CASSLSGGDEQYF	TGTGCCAGCAGTTTATCAGGAGGGGACGAGCAGTACTTC
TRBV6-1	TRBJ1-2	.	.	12	CASREAGEGYTF	TGTGCCAGCAGAGAAGCAGGGGAAGGCTACACCTTC
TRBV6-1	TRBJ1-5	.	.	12	CASRDSGQPQHF	TGTGCCAGCAGGGATTCGGGTCAGCCCCAGCATTTT
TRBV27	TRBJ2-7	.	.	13	CASSFSGTYEQYF	TGTGCCAGCAGTTTTAGCGGAACCTACGAGCAGTACTTC